These 8 T cell receptor beta chains were sequenced from one sample in a study of post-analysis software for immune sequencing data. Whole-study findings and limits: Five TRBV segments, TRBV5-6, TRBV5-1 and TRBV20-1 among them, were found more frequent in patients than controls.

Unique molecular identifiers were present in the TCR beta cDNA libraries. MiXCR was run by TCRdb on the PCR reads, yielding one entry per CDR3 protein. The sample holds hundreds of thousands of distinct CDR3 sequences, under 70% seen once. Antigens of these TCRs are unknown. Source material: blood. Source of these receptors: a girl aged 5 to 17 with multiple sclerosis.

This clonotype was observed a few times. V usage is TRBV11-2 and J usage is TRBJ2-4; D may match TRBD1 or TRBD2 (5 bases each). Germline CDR1 and CDR2: SGHAT and FQNNGV. The CDR3 runs to 15 residues. Trimming pared 1 base from V and 5 bases from J, leaving 12 bases between. Here the CDR3 reads CASSLAAGRENIQYF. The CDR3 DNA sequence: TGTGCCAGCAGCTTAGCGGCAGGGCGGGAAAACATTCAGTACTTC.

CDR3 amino acids: CASRSQRGTDEQFF. The CDR3 DNA follows: TGCGCCAGCAGGTCCCAGCGGGGGACAGATGAGCAGTTCTTC. This chain uses TRBV5-1 with TRBJ2-1; D perhaps matches TRBD2 (8 bases). Germline values: CDR1 SGHRS, CDR2 YFSETQ. This CDR3 has 14 amino acids. The ends were cut back, 5 bases at V and 8 bases at J, with 17 bases in the middle. Looking up the rest from reference TRBV5-1 and TRBJ2-1 gives the full variable domain: KAGVTQTPRYLIKTRGQQVTLSCSPISGHRSVSWYQQTPGQGLQFLFEYFSETQRNKGNFPGRFSGRQFSNSRSEMNVSTLELGDSALYLCASRSQRGTDEQFFGPGTRLTVL.

This clonotype was picked up a small number of times. This chain joins TRBV20-1 and TRBJ2-6, with 9 bases matching TRBD1. Trimming took 6 bases from V and 9 from J; bases not matched to a gene: 3. The CDR3 contains 12 residues. Looked up from germline, CDR1 is DFQATT and CDR2 is SNEGSKA (reference sequence). The CDR3 loop is CSARGQGNVLTF. The CDR3 bases are TGCAGTGCCCGGGGACAGGGCAACGTCCTGACTTTC.

This sequence joins TRBV30 and TRBJ2-1, with 8 bases fitting TRBD2. Near its end, the DNA agrees better with TRBJ2-7, so the J call may be wrong. Germline CDR1 reads GTSNPN; CDR2 reads SVGIG (reference sequence). The CDR3 covers 15 residues. CDR3 residues: CAWSRGGSPYNEQYF. Written as DNA, the CDR3 is TGTGCCTGGAGTCGCGGGGGGAGCCCCTACAATGAGCAGTACTTC.

The J gene is TRBJ2-1, the V gene TRBV20-1, with 12 bases lining up with TRBD1. This CDR3 is built from 15 residues. V was pared by 3 bases and J by 7 bases, with 7 bases of the junction left unmatched. Germline CDR1 is DFQATT and CDR2 is SNEGSKA (reference sequence). CDR3 amino acids: CSASSGTGGGNEQFF. For the CDR3, the DNA is TGCAGTGCTAGTTCCGGGACAGGGGGCGGGAATGAGCAGTTCTTC.

The gene calls are TRBV6-5 and TRBJ1-5, with 11 bases fitting TRBD1. Trimming cost V 2 bases and J 0 bases; bases outside gene matches: 9. Germline CDR1 MNHEY, CDR2 SVGAGI. The CDR3 runs to 19 residues. CDR3 DNA sequence: TGTGCCAGCAGTTACCCGGAGGACAGGGGGCGCGGTAGCAATCAGCCCCAGCATTTT. Its protein product is CASSYPEDRGRGSNQPQHF.

V gene TRBV29-1 combines with J gene TRBJ1-2, with D tentatively TRBD1 (5 bases). The germline gives CDR1 SQVTM, CDR2 ANQGSEA. Trimming left V 6 bases short and J 4 bases short, with 18 bases between. The CDR3 has 14 amino acids. This chain's CDR3 is CSVAGTEVAYGYTF. The CDR3 DNA is TGCAGCGTGGCGGGGACTGAGGTTGCCTATGGCTACACCTTC.

The V call is TRBV20-1, the J call TRBJ2-3, with a weak D call TRBD2 (6 bases). Looked up from germline, CDR1 is DFQATT and CDR2 is SNEGSKA (reference sequence). This CDR3 spans 17 amino acids. Trimming removed 0 bases from V and 2 bases from J, with 18 bases in between. Here the CDR3 reads CSARDWALARATDTQYF. In DNA form, the CDR3 reads TGCAGTGCTAGAGATTGGGCGCTAGCGCGGGCCACAGATACGCAGTATTTT.